These 2 T cell receptor beta chains share one sample of origin, sequenced in a study of CD8 T cells in Susac syndrome. An input of about 0.45 to 1 ug of RNA was subjected to reverse transcription using random hexamers. A single record per CDR3 protein comes from TCRdb applying MiXCR to the immunoSEQ multiplex PCR reads. This table has about 130,000 distinct CDR3 sequences, around 94% appearing once. The sequenced sample was CD4+ T cells from PBMCs. These TCRs come from a human donor with multiple sclerosis.

In this sample, this clonotype turned up once. This chain links TRBV18 with TRBJ1-1, with D hard to call. This CDR3 region has 16 residues. V gave up 1 base and J gave up 1 base, with 13 bases separating them. Germline V gene lookup returns CDR1 KGHSH and CDR2 LQKENI. The CDR3: CASSPRPGTSNTEAFF. The CDR3 DNA is TGTGCCAGCTCACCACGGCCCGGCACCTCGAACACTGAAGCTTTCTTT.

This clonotype was detected once. The rearrangement uses TRBV20-1 and TRBJ2-2; D might be TRBD1 (6 bases). The CDR3 is made up of 14 amino acids. Per the germline V gene, CDR1 is DFQATT and CDR2 is SNEGSKA (reference sequence). Trimming left V 2 bases short and J 6 bases short, with 13 bases between. Here the CDR3 reads CSARKQGSAGELFF. The CDR3, as DNA: TGCAGTGCTAGAAAACAGGGATCGGCCGGGGAGCTGTTTTTT.